The TCR beta chain described here comes from a study of breast tumors, draining lymph nodes, adjacent tissues. In this sample, this clonotype turned up many times. TCRdb reprocessed the multiplex PCR reads with MiXCR, giving one entry per CDR3 protein. The sample includes roughly 80,000 distinct CDR3 sequences, roughly a fifth of them seen just once. The length of the CDR3 is 15 residues. The germline CDR1 and CDR2 sequences are SGHRS and YFSETQ. Trimming cost V 0 bases and J 4 bases, with 12 bases left between them. The lymph nodes were axillary draining lymph nodes from breast cancer patients. Sequenced input: axillary lymph node tissue. The clonotype originates from a female donor with breast cancer. Some clones in this sample may be carry-over from other donors' samples. This chain connects TRBV5-1 to TRBJ2-3; D ambiguous. The CDR3 is CASSLGPLFADTQYF. For the CDR3, the DNA is TGCGCCAGCAGCTTGGGACCGCTGTTCGCAGATACGCAGTATTTT.